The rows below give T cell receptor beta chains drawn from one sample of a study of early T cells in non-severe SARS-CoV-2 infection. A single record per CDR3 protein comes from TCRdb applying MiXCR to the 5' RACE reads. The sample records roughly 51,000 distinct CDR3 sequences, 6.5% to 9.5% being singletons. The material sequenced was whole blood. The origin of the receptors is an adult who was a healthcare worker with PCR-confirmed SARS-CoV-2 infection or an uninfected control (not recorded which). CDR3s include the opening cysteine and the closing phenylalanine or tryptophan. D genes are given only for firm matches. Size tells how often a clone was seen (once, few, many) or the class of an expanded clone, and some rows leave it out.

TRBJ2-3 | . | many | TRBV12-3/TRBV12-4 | CASSQGLLPTDTQYF | TGTGCCAGCAGCCAGGGACTCCTTCCAACAGATACGCAGTATTTT
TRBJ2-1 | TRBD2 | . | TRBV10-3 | CAISPGAGVRNEQFF | TGTGCCATCTCGCCTGGTGCGGGGGTGAGAAATGAGCAGTTCTTC
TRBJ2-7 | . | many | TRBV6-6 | CASSYGQLVYF | TGTGCCAGCAGTTACGGACAGTTGGTGTACTTC
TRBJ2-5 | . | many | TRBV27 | CASSLSGVQETQYF | TGTGCCAGCAGTTTATCGGGGGTACAAGAGACCCAGTACTTC
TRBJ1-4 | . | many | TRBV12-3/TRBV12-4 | CASSRTRQTNEKLFF | TGTGCCAGCAGCCGGACACGGCAGACTAATGAAAAACTGTTTTTT
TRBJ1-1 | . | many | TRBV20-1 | CSAKNTAYTEAFF | TGCAGTGCCAAAAACACGGCGTACACTGAAGCTTTCTTT
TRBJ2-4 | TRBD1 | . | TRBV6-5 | CASWGTVGKNIQYF | TGTGCCAGCTGGGGGACAGTCGGAAAAAACATTCAGTACTTC
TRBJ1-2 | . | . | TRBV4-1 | CASSQPGAYGYTF | TGCGCCAGCAGCCAACCAGGGGCATATGGCTACACCTTC
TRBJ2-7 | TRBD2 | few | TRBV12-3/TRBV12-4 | CASSLSRRLAGGLYEQYF | TGTGCCAGCAGTTTAAGTAGGAGGCTAGCGGGGGGGTTATACGAGCAGTACTTC
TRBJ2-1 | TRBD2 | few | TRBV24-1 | CATRGLAGGNEQFF | TGTGCCACCCGCGGACTAGCGGGGGGCAATGAGCAGTTCTTC
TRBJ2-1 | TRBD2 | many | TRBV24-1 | CATSDPGGAGNEQFF | TGTGCCACCAGTGATCCCGGGGGGGCGGGGAATGAGCAGTTCTTC
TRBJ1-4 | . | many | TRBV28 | CASSSDRLREKLFF | TGTGCCAGCAGTTCTGACCGGCTCAGGGAAAAACTGTTTTTT
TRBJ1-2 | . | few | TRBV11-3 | CASSLVVSQNYYGYTF | TGTGCCAGCAGCTTAGTGGTCAGCCAGAACTACTATGGCTACACCTTC
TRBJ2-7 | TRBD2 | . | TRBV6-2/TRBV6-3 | CASSRGPSTSFYEQYF | TGTGCCAGCAGTCGCGGGCCATCGACTAGCTTCTACGAGCAGTACTTC
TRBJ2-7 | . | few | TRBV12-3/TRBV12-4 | CASSFDGLDHEQYF | TGTGCCAGCAGTTTCGACGGGCTAGACCACGAGCAGTACTTC